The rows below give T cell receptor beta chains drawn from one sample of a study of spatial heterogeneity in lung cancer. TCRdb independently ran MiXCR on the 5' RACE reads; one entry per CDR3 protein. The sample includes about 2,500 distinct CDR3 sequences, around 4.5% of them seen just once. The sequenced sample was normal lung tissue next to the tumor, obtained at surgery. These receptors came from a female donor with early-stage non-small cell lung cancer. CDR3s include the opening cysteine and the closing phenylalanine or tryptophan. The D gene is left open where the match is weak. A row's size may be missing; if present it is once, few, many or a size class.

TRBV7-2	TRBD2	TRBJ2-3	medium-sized	CASSLVSGVTDTQYF	TGTGCCAGCAGCTTAGTTAGCGGGGTCACAGATACGCAGTATTTT
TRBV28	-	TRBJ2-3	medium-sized	CASSPHTDTQYF	TGTGCCAGCAGCCCCCACACAGATACGCAGTATTTT
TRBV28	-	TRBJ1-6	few	CASSLLVGTSSPLHF	TGTGCCAGCAGTTTACTGGTCGGGACGTCGTCACCCCTCCACTTT
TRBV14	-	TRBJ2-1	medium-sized	CASSQGNEQFF	TGTGCCAGCAGCCAAGGTAATGAGCAGTTCTTC
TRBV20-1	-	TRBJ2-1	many	CSARGGGQILYNEQFF	TGCAGTGCTAGAGGCGGGGGACAGATTCTCTACAATGAGCAGTTCTTC
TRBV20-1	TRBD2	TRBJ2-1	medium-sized	CRPSGRAGYNEQFF	TGCAGGCCTAGCGGGAGGGCAGGTTACAATGAGCAGTTCTTC
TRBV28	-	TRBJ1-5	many	CASSFNQPQHF	TGTGCCAGCAGTTTCAATCAGCCCCAGCATTTT
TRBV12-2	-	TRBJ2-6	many	CASRSPTRAGANVLTF	TGTGCAAGTCGCTCCCCGACCCGGGCGGGGGCCAACGTCCTGACTTTC
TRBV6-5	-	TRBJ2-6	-	CASSYSLSGANVLTF	TGTGCCAGCAGTTACTCCCTCTCTGGGGCCAACGTCCTGACTTTC
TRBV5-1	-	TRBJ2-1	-	CASSLRASSSYNEQFF	TGCGCCAGCAGCTTGCGGGCCTCCAGCTCCTACAATGAGCAGTTCTTC
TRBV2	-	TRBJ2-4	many	CASMTGGTEKFQYF	TGTGCCAGCATGACCGGCGGGACAGAAAAATTTCAGTACTTC
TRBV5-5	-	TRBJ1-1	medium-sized	CASKASGRGNTEAFF	TGTGCCAGCAAGGCATCAGGCAGGGGGAACACTGAAGCTTTCTTT
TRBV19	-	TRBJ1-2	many	CASSIPGPGIYGYTF	TGTGCCAGTAGTATTCCAGGTCCGGGGATCTATGGCTACACCTTC
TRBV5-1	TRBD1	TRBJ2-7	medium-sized	CASSKDPGQGSYEQYF	TGCGCCAGCAGCAAGGACCCGGGACAGGGGAGCTACGAGCAGTACTTC
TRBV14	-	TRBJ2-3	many	CASSQGRHTDTQYF	TGTGCCAGCAGCCAGGGCCGACACACAGATACGCAGTATTTT
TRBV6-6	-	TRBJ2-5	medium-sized	CASSYWGPEETQYF	TGTGCCAGCAGTTACTGGGGCCCGGAGGAGACCCAGTACTTC
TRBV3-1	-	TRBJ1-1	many	CASSQAITEAFF	TGTGCCAGCAGCCAAGCCATTACTGAAGCTTTCTTT
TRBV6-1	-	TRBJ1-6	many	CASSLDRFGDSPLHF	TGTGCCAGCAGTTTAGACAGGTTCGGGGATTCACCCCTCCACTTT
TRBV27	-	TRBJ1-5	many	CASSFPNQPQHF	TGTGCCAGCAGTTTCCCGAATCAGCCCCAGCATTTT
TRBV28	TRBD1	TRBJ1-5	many	CASSTPWTGARQPQHF	TGTGCCAGCAGTACCCCCTGGACAGGGGCAAGACAGCCCCAGCATTTT
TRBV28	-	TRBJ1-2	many	CASSSQGTGYTF	TGTGCCAGCAGTTCACAGGGAACTGGCTACACCTTC
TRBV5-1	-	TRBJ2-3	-	CASSLVAENADTQYF	TGCGCCAGCAGCCTTGTTGCGGAGAACGCAGATACGCAGTATTTT
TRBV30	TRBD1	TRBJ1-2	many	CAWSVGLTGSYGYTF	TGTGCCTGGAGTGTAGGTCTGACAGGGTCCTATGGCTACACCTTC